A selection of T cell receptor beta chains follows, all from one sample in a study of shared clonotypes between healthy human individuals. TCRdb's table, derived via immunoSEQ multiplex PCR, lists solely in-frame clones and lacks some. The repertoire holds roughly 2.2 million clones, 85% to 95% seen once, with roughly 0.36% in the top ten. The sequencing sample was made of naive CD4+ T cells from PBMCs. These receptors were taken from a man aged 18 to 30 in good health. Some clones in this sample may be carry-over from other donors' samples. The CDR3 runs from the conserved cysteine through the conserved F or W. Fields, in order: clone size, V gene, CDR3 length, CDR3 protein. Size is stated for part of the rows, as once, few or many counts, or as a class when the clone is expanded.

>few|TRBV7-9|15
CASSLLQSTNEKLFF
>-|TRBV2|15
CASSPSGRSSYEQYF
>-|TRBV28|13
CASRQGAGGIGFF
>-|TRBV19|13
CASRPRGDTEAFF
>-|TRBV28|15
CASSFLQSGNEKLFF
>-|TRBV7-2|13
CASSLTTGGLYTF
>-|TRBV6-1|14
CASSSGEGGYGYTF
>-|TRBV5-1|17
CASSLRGPSRNQETQYF
>-|TRBV6-5|15
CASSRLDREGHEQYF
>-|TRBV19|14
CASSPTWTQETQYF
>-|TRBV7-9|15
CASSLSGSRTDTQYF
>-|TRBV28|18
CASSGLAGGPYAKNIQYF
>once|TRBV6-6|14
CASRPGQGGQPQHF
>-|TRBV28|15
CASSSSGTVSTEAFF
>-|TRBV9|13
CASSFGANTEAFF
>-|TRBV12-5|15
CASGKGLAGVDTQYF
>-|TRBV7-8|14
CASSLDRASQPQHF
>once|TRBV5-1|14
CASSPGTSGGELFF
>once|TRBV7-8|14
CASSLIGVEGEQFF
>-|TRBV21-1|17
CASSKGDGGRASQPQHF
>-|TRBV7-9|16
CASSFPTSGNTYEQYF
>once|TRBV5-1|12
CASSRQGDEQYF
>-|TRBV19|11
CASSERYEQYF
>-|TRBV5-4|13
CASSSNLNEKLFF
>-|TRBV9|14
CASSVGSGSRELFF
>once|TRBV10-3|18
CAISESRTGGNSNQPQHF
>once|TRBV5-1|18
CASSFGLAGGASYNEQFF
>-|TRBV19|14
CASSSGSLGETQYF
>-|TRBV7-6|15
CASSTGTSGYNEQFF
>-|TRBV27|15
CASSRTSGRTETQYF
>-|TRBV15|16
CATSRDLPSTGNTIYF
>-|TRBV5-1|12
CASSSPSVEAFF
>once|TRBV10-3|15
CAISEDREYYNEQFF
>-|TRBV5-4|11
CASSYNEKLFF
>-|TRBV6-1|15
CASSEAAQLYYEQYF
>-|TRBV7-3|15
CASSLRGGPGYEQYF
>-|TRBV5-1|18
CASSGRGSNEVGTDTQYF
>-|TRBV16|17
CASSMARRVSGANVLTF
>once|TRBV4-2|17
CASSPIGGASRSYEQYF
>-|TRBV4-3|13
CASSPRQGSGYTF
>-|TRBV28|14
CASSLPAMNTEAFF
>-|TRBV28|17
CASSSLSETGSKNIQYF
>-|TRBV28|14
CASHQGQRGNEQFF
>-|TRBV18|15
CASSPETGGGYGYTF
>-|TRBV13|13
CASSLGKGVEQYF
>-|TRBV19|13
CASSGQLYNEQFF
>-|TRBV6-5|14
CASSKGTGRGEQFF
>-|TRBV5-1|14
CASSLTSGSNEQFF
>-|TRBV4-2|17
CASRDLRTSGSTDTQYF
>-|TRBV10-3|13
CAIKPTGSNEQYF
>-|TRBV6-5|14
CASSSARWNTEAFF
>-|TRBV28|14
CASSSGQLTEKLFF